Shown below are 3 T cell receptor beta chains from a single sample sequenced in a study of T cells after posttransplantation cyclophosphamide (dated by TCRdb to between 2015 and 2016). The receptor library was made with the immunoSEQ multiplex PCR assay. TCRdb provides this immuneACCESS table in a form limited to in-frame rearrangements. Some clones are lacking; in checked studies, under half of them reflect an unresolved V gene, and why the rest are absent is not known. This sample is represented by under 50,000 clones, with no singletons among them. The ten largest clones represent approximately 4.9% of the sample. Sequencing used PBMCs. Receptors originate from a woman aged 50 to 60 in good health and a related stem cell transplant donor.

The V and J genes are TRBV7-8 and TRBJ1-1; D is perhaps TRBD1 (6 bases). This CDR3 region has 13 residues. The germline V gene has CDR1 SGHVS and CDR2 FQNEAQ. V shed 5 bases and J shed 4 bases, with 11 bases lying between them. The CDR3 is CASSKQGSTEAFF. The CDR3 region has the DNA TGTGCCAGCAGCAAACAGGGATCCACTGAAGCTTTCTTT.

In this sample, this clone turned up many times. The rearrangement uses TRBV6-6 and TRBJ2-2; 7 bases are shared with TRBD1. This CDR3 has 13 amino acids. Germline V lookup: CDR1 MNHNY, CDR2 SVGAGI (reference sequence). With 6 bases clipped from V and 6 bases from J, the junction kept 4 bases outside the gene matches. Here the CDR3 reads CASRHRGAGELFF. In DNA, the CDR3 is TGTGCCAGCAGGCACAGGGGAGCCGGGGAGCTGTTTTTT.

This clone was seen many times. The rearrangement joins TRBV9 to TRBJ1-5; D is perhaps TRBD1 (6 bases). The length of the CDR3 is 15 residues. V was pared by 4 bases and J by 5 bases, with 16 bases between. CDR1 SGDLS and CDR2 YYNGEE come from the germline V gene. The CDR3 coding sequence is TGTGCCAGCAGCCCTTCGGGAGGGGGGGATCAGCCCCAGCATTTT. Translating it yields CASSPSGGGDQPQHF.